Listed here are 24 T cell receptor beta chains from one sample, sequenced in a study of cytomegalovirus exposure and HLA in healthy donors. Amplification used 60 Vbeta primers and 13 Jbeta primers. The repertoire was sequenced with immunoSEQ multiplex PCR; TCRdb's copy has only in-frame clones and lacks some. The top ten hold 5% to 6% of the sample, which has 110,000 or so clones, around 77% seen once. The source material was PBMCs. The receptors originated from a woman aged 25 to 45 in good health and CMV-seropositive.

The CDR3 reads CASSLTGANYGYTF. Here the CDR3 DNA reads TGCGCCAGCAGCTTGACAGGGGCTAACTATGGCTACACCTTC. The chain links TRBV5-1 to TRBJ1-2; 7 nucleotides match TRBD1. Trimming removed 1 base from V and 0 bases from J; junction bases left unmatched: 0. Germline CDR1 reads SGHRS; CDR2 reads YFSETQ. The CDR3 spans 14 residues.

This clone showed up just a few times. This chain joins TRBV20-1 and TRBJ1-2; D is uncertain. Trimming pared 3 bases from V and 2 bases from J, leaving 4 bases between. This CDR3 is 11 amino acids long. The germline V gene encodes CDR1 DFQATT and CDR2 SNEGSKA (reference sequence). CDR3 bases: TGCAGTGCTAGGTCAAACTATGGCTACACCTTC. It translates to CSARSNYGYTF.

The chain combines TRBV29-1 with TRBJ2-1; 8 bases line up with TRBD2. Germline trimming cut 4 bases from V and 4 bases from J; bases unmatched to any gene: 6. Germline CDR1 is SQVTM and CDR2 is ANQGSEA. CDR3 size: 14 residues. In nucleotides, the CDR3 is TGCAGCGTTGGCTATAGCGGGGTGTACAATGAGCAGTTCTTC. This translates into CSVGYSGVYNEQFF.

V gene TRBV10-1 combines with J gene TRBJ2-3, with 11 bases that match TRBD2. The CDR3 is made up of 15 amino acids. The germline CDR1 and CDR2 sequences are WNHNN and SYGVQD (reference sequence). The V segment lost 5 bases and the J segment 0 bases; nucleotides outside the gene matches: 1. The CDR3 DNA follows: TGCGCCAGCAGTCGACTAGCGGGGAGCACAGATACGCAGTATTTT. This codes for CASSRLAGSTDTQYF.

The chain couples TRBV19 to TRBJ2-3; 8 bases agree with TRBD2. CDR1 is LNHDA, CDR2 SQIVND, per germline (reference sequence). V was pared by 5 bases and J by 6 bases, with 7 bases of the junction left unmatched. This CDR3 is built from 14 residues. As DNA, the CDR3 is TGTGCCAGTAGTGGTGGACTAGCTAGGGATACGCAGTATTTT. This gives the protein CASSGGLARDTQYF.

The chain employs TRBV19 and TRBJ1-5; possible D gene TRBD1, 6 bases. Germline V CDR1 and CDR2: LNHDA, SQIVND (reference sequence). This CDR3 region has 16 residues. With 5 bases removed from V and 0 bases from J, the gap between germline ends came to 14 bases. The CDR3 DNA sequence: TGTGCCAGTAGTCTCCTCAACAGGGTTAGCAATCAGCCCCAGCATTTT. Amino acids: CASSLLNRVSNQPQHF.

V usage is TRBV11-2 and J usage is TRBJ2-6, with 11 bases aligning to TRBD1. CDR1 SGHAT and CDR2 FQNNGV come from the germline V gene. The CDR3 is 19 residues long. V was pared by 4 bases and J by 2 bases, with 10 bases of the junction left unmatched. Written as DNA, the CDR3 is TGTGCCAGCAGCTACCCTCGGACAGGGGGCAGAGCTGGGGCCAACGTCCTGACTTTC. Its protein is CASSYPRTGGRAGANVLTF.

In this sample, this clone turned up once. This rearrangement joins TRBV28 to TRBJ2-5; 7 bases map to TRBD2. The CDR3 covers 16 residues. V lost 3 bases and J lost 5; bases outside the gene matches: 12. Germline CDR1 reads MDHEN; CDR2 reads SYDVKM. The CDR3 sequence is CASSFGLADPRETQYF. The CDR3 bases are TGTGCCAGCAGTTTTGGGCTAGCGGACCCCCGGGAGACCCAGTACTTC.

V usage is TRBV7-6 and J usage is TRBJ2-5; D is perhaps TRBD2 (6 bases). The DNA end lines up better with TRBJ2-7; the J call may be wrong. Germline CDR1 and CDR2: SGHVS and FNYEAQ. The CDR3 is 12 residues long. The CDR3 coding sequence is TGTGCCAGCAGCTCCAGCGGGTACGAGCAGTACTTC. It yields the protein CASSSSGYEQYF.

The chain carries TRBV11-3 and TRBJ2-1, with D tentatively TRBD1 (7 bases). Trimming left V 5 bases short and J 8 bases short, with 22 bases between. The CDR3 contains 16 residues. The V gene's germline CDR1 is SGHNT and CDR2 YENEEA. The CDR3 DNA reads TGTGCCAGCAGCGCCCTTCAGGGGGGTTGGTTGGATGAGCAGTTCTTC. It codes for CASSALQGGWLDEQFF.

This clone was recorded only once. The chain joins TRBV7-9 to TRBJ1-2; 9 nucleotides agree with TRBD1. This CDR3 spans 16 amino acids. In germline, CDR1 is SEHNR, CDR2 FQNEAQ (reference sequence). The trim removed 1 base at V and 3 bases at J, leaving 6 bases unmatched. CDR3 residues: CASSLVPGQGYYGYTF. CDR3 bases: TGTGCCAGCAGCTTAGTCCCGGGACAGGGATACTATGGCTACACCTTC.

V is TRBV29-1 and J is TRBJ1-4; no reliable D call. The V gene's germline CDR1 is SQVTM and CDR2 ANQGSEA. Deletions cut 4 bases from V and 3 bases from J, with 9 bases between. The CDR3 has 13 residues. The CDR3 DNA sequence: TGCAGCGTTGGGACTCAAGCTAATGAAAAACTGTTTTTT. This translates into CSVGTQANEKLFF.

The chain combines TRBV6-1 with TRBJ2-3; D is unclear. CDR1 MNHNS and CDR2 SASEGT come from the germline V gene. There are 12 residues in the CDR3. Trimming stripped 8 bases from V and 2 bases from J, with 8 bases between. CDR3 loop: CASSTLTDTQYF. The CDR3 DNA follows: TGTGCCAGCTCCACTCTCACAGATACGCAGTATTTT.

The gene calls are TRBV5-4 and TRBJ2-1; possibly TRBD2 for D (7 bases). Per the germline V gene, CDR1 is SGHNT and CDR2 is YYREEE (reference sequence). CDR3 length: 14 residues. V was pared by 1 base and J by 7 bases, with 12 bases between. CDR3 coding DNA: TGTGCCAGCAGCTTGCGGGGGGCAGGGAATGAGCAGTTCTTC. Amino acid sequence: CASSLRGAGNEQFF.

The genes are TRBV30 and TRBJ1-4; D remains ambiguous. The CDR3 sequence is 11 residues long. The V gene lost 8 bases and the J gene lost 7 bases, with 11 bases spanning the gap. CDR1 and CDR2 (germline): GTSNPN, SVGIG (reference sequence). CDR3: CALEVGEKLFF. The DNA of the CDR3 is TGTGCCCTGGAGGTTGGTGAAAAACTGTTTTTT.

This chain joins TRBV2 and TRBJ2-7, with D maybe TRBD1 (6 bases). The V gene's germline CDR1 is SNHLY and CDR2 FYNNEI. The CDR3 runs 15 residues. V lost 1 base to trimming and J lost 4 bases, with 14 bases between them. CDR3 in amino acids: CASSEVTGTRYEQYF. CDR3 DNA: TGTGCCAGCAGTGAAGTGACCGGGACAAGATACGAGCAGTACTTC.

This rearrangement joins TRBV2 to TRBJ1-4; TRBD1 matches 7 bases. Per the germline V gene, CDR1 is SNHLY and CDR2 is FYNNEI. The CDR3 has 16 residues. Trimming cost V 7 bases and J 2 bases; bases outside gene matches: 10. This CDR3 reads CASKSPTGFTNEKLFF. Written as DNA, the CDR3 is TGTGCCAGCAAGTCCCCGACAGGGTTCACTAATGAAAAACTGTTTTTT.

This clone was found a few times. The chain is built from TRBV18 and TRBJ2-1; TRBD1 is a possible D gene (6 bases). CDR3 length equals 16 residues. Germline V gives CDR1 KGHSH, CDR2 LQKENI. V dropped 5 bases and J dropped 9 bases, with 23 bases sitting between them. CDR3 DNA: TGTGCCAGCTCAGCAACCCAGGGGTATGATTTGGTTGAGCAGTTCTTC. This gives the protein CASSATQGYDLVEQFF.

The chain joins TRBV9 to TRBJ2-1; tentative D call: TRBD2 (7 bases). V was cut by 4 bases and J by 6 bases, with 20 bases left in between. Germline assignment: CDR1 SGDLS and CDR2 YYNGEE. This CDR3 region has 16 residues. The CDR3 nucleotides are TGTGCCAGCAGCTTAGGGGGGGTGGCCACCGTCAATGAGCAGTTCTTC. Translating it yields CASSLGGVATVNEQFF.

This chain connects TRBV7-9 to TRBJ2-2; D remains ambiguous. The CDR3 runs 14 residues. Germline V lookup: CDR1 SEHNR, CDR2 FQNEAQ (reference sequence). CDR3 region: CASGPKANTGELFF. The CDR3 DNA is TGTGCTAGTGGGCCCAAGGCGAACACCGGGGAGCTGTTTTTT.

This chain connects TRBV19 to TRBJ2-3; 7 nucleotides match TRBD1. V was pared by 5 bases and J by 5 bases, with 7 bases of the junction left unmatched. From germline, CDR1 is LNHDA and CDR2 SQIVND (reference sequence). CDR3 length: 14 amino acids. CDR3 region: CASSATQGLDTQYF. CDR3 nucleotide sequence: TGTGCCAGTAGTGCCACACAGGGGTTAGATACGCAGTATTTT.

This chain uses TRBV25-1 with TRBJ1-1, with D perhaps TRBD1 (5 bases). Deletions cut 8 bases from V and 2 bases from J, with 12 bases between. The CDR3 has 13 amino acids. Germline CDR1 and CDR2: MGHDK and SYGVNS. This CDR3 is CASQEQANTEAFF. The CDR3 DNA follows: TGTGCCAGCCAAGAACAGGCTAACACTGAAGCTTTCTTT.

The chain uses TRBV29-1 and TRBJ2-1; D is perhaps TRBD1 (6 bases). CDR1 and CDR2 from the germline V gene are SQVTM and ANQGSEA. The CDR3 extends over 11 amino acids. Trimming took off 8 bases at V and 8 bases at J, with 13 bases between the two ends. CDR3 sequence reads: CSPRKGDEQFF. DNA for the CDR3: TGCAGCCCGAGGAAGGGGGATGAGCAGTTCTTC.

In DNA, the CDR3 is TGTGCCAGCAGCCGATTTCCGGGACTAGCGGGGGGGCGGTCAGATACGCAGTATTTT. Translation gives CASSRFPGLAGGRSDTQYF. V and J are TRBV7-9 and TRBJ2-3, with TRBD2 matching over 16 bases. In germline, CDR1 is SEHNR, CDR2 FQNEAQ (reference sequence). The CDR3 runs to 19 residues. Trimming took 5 bases from V and 4 from J; bases not matched to a gene: 12.